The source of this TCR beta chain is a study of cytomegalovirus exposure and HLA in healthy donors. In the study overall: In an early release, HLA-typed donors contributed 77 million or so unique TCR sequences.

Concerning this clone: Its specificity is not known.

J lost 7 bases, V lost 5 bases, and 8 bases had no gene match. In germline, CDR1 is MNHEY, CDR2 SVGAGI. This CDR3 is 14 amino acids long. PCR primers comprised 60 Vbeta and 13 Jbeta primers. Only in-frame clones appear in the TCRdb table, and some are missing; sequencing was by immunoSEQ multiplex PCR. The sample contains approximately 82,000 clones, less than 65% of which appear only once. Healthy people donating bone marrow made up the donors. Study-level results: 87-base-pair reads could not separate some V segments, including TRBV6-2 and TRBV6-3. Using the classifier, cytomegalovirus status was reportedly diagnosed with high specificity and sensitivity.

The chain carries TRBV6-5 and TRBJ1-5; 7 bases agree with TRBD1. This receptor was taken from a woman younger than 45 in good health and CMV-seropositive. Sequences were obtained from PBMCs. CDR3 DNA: TGTGCCAGCAGTCCCAGGGGGGTGGGGCAGCCCCAGCATTTT. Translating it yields CASSPRGVGQPQHF.